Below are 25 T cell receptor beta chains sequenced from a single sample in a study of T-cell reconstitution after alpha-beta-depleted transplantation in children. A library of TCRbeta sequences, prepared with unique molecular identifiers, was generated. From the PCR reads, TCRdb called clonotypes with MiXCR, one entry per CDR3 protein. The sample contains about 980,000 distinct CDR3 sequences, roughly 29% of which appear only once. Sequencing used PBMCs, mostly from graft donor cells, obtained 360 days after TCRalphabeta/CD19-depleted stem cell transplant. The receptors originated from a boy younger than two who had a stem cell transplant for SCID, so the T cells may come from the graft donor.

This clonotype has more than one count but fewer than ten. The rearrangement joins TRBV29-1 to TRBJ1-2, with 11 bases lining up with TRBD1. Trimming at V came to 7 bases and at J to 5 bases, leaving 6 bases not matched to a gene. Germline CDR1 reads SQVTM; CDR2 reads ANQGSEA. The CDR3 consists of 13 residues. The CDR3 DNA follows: TGCAGCGCCAGGACAGGGGGCCTTTATGGCTACACCTTC. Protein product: CSARTGGLYGYTF.

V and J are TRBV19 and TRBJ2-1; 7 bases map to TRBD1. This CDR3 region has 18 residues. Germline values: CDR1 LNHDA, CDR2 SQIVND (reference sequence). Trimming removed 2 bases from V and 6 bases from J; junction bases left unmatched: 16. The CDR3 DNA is TGTGCCAGTAGTATAAGAGTGTTCGGGACAGTTCGAACCAATGAGCAGTTCTTC. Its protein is CASSIRVFGTVRTNEQFF.

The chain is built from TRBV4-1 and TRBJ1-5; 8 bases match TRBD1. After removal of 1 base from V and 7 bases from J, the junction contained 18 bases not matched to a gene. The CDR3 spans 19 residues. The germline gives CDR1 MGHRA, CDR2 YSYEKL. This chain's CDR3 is CASSQGSGGSPGTLQPQHF. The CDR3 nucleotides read TGCGCCAGCAGCCAAGGATCAGGGGGCTCACCCGGGACTTTACAGCCCCAGCATTTT.

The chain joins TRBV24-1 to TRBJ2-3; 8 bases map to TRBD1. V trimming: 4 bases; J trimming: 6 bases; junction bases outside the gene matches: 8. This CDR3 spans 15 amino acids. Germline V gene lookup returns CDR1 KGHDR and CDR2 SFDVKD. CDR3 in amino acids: CATSDPGQGEDTQYF. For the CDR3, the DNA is TGTGCCACCAGTGACCCCGGACAGGGAGAGGATACGCAGTATTTT.

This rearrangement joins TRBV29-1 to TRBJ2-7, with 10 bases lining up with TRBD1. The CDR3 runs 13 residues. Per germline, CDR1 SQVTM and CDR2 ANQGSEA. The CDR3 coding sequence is TGCGCAGTATGGGACAGGGGATCCTACGAGCAGTACTTC. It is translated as CAVWDRGSYEQYF.

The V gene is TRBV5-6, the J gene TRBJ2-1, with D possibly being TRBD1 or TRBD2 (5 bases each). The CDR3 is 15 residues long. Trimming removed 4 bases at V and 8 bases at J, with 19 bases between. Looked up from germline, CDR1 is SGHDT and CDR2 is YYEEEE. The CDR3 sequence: CASSMAGTLVHEQFF. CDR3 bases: TGTGCCAGCAGCATGGCCGGGACCCTAGTCCATGAGCAGTTCTTC.

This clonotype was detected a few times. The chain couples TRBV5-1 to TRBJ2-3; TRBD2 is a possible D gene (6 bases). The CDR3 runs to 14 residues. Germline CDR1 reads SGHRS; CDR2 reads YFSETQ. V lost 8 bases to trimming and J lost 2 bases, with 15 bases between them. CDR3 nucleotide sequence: TGCGCCAGTGGGACGCGGGGTGACACAGATACGCAGTATTTT. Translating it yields CASGTRGDTDTQYF.

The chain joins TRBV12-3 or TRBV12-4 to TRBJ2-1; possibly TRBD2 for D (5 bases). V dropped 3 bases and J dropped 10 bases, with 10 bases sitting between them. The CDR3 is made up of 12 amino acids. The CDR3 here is CASSLFSAEQFF. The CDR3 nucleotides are TGTGCCAGCAGTTTGTTTAGCGCGGAGCAGTTCTTC.

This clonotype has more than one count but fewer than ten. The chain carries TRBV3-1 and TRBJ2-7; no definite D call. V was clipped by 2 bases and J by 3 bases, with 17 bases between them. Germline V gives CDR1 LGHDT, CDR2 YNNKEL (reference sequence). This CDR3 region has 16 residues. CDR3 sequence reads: CASSQSYAWSFYEQYF. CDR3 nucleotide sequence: TGTGCCAGCAGCCAATCCTACGCTTGGAGTTTCTACGAGCAGTACTTC.

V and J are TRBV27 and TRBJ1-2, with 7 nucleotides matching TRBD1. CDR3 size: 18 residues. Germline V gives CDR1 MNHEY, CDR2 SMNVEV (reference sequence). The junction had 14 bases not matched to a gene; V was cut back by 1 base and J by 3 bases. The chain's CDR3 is CASSLFRSGSRGDYGYTF. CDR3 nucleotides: TGTGCCAGCAGTTTATTCCGGTCGGGGTCCAGGGGGGACTATGGCTACACCTTC.

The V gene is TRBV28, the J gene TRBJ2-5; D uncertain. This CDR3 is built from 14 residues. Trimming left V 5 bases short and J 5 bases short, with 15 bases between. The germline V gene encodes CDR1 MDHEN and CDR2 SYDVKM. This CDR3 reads CASSKGPHVETQYF. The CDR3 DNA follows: TGTGCCAGCAGTAAAGGCCCGCACGTTGAGACCCAGTACTTC.

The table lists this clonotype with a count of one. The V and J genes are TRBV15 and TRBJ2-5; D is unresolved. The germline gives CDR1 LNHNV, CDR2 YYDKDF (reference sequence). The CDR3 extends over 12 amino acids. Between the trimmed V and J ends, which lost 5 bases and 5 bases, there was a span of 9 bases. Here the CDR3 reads CATSRARETQYF. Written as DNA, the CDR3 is TGTGCCACCAGCCGGGCTAGGGAGACCCAGTACTTC.

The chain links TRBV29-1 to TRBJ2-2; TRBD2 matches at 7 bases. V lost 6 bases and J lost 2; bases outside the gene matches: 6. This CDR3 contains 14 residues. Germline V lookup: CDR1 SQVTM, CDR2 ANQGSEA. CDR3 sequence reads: CSVLGLLNTGELFF. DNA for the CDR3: TGCAGCGTCCTGGGACTACTTAACACCGGGGAGCTGTTTTTT.

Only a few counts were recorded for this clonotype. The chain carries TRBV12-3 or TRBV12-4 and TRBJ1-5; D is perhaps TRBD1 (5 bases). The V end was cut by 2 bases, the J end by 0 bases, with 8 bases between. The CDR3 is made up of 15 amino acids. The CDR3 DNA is TGTGCCAGCAGTTTATCCGGGGGTAGCAATCAGCCCCAGCATTTT. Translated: CASSLSGGSNQPQHF.

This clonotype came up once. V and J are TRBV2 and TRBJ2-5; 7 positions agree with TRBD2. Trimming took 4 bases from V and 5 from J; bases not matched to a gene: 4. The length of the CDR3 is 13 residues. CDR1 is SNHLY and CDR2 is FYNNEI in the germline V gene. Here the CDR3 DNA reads TGTGCCAGCAGTGGGACTAGTTGGGAGACCCAGTACTTC. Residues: CASSGTSWETQYF.

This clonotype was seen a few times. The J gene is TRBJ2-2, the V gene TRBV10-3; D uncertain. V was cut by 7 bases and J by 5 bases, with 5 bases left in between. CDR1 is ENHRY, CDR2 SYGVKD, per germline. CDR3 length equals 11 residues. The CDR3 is CAITQTGELFF. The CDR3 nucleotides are TGTGCCATCACCCAGACCGGGGAGCTGTTTTTT.

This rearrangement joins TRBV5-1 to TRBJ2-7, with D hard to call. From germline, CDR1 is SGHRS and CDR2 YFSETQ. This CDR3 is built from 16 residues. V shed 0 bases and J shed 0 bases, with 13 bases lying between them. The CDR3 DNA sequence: TGCGCCAGCAGCTTGGAGGGTACTGGAGCCTCCTACGAGCAGTACTTC. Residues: CASSLEGTGASYEQYF.

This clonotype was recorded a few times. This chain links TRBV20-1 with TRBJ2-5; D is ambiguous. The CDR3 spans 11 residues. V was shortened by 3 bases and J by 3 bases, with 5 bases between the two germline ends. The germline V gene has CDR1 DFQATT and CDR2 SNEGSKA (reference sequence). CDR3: CSARDEETQYF. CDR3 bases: TGCAGTGCTAGGGACGAAGAGACCCAGTACTTC.

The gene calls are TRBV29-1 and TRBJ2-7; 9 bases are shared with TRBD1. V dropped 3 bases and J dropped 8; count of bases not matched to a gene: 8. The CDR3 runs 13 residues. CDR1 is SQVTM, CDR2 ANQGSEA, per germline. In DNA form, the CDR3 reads TGCAGCGTTGAGGAGGACAGGGGTATGAAGCAGTACTTC. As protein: CSVEEDRGMKQYF.

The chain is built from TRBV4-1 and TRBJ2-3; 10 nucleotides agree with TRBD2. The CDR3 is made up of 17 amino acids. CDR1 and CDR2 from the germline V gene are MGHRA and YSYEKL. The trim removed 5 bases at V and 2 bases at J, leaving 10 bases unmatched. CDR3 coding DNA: TGCGCCAGCAGCAACAGGGGGGGACTAGCGTACACAGATACGCAGTATTTT. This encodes CASSNRGGLAYTDTQYF.

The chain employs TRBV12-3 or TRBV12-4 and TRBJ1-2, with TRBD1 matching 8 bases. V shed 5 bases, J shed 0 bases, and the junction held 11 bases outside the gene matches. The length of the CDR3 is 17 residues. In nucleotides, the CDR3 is TGTGCCAGCAGTCCTGGGACAGGAAGCCCCCCTAACTATGGCTACACCTTC. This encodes CASSPGTGSPPNYGYTF.

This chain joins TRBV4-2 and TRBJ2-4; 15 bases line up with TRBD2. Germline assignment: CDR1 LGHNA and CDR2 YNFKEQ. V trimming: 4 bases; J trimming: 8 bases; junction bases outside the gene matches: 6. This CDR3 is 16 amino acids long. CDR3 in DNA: TGTGCCAGCAGCCGCGGACTAGCGGGGGGGAGGGACATTCAGTACTTC. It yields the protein CASSRGLAGGRDIQYF.

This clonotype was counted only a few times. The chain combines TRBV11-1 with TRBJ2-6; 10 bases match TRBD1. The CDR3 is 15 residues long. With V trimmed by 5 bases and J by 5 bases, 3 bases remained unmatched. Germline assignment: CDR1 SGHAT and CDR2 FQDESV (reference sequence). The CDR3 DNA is TGTGCCAGCAGCCTGGGACAGGGGAGGGCCAACGTCCTGACTTTC. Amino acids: CASSLGQGRANVLTF. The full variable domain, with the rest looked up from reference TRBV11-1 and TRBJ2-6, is EAEVAQSPRYKITEKSQAVAFWCDPISGHATLYWYRQILGQGPELLVQFQDESVVDDSQLPKDRFSAERLKGVDSTLKIQPAELGDSAMYLCASSLGQGRANVLTFGAGSRLTVL.

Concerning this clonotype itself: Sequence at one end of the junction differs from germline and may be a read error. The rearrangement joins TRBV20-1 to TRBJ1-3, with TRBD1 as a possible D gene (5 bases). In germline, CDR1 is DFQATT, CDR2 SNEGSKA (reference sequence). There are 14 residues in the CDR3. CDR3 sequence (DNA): TGCAGTGCACGGCCGGGACTGGCTGGAAACACCATATTTTTT. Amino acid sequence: CSARPGLAGNTIFF.

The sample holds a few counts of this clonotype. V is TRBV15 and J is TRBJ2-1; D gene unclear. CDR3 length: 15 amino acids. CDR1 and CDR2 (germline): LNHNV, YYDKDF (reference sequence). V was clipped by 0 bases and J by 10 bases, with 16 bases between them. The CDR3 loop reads CATSRERLKRLEQFF. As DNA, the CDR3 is TGTGCCACCAGCAGAGAACGTCTCAAAAGGTTGGAGCAGTTCTTC.